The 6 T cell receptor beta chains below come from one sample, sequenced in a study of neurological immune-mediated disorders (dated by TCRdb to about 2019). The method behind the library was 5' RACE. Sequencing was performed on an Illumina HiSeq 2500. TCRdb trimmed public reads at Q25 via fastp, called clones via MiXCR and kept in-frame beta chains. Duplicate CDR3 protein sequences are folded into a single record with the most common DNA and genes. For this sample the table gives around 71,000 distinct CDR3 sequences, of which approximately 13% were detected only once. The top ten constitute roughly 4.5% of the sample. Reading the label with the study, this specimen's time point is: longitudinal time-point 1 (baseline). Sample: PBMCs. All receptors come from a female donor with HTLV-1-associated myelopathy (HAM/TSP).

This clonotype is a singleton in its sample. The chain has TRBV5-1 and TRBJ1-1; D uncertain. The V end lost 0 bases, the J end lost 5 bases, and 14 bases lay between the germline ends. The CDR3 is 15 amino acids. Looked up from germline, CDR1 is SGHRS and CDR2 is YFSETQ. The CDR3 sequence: CASSLVVGSVTEAFF. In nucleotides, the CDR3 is TGCGCCAGCAGCTTGGTTGTGGGTAGCGTGACTGAAGCTTTCTTT. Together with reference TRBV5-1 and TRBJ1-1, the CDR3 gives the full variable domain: KAGVTQTPRYLIKTRGQQVTLSCSPISGHRSVSWYQQTPGQGLQFLFEYFSETQRNKGNFPGRFSGRQFSNSRSEMNVSTLELGDSALYLCASSLVVGSVTEAFFGQGTRLTVV.

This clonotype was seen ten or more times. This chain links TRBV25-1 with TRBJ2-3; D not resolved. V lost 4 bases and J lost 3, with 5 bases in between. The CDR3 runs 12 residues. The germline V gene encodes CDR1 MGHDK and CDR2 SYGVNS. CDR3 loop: CASSVSTDTQYF. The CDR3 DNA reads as TGTGCCAGCAGTGTGTCGACAGATACGCAGTATTTT.

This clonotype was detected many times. CDR3 loop: CASRIGGVVGYGYTF. CDR3 bases: TGTGCCAGCAGGATCGGAGGAGTCGTGGGCTATGGCTACACCTTC. This chain uses TRBV28 with TRBJ1-2; unclear D gene. CDR1 is MDHEN and CDR2 is SYDVKM in the germline V gene. V was pared by 6 bases and J by 4 bases, with 18 bases between. The CDR3 has 15 amino acids.

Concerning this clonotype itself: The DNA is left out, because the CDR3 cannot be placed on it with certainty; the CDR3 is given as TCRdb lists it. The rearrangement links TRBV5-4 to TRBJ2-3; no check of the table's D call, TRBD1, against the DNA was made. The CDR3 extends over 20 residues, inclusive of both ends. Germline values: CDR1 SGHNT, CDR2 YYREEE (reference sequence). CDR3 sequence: CASSFYICSAREQGTDTQYF.

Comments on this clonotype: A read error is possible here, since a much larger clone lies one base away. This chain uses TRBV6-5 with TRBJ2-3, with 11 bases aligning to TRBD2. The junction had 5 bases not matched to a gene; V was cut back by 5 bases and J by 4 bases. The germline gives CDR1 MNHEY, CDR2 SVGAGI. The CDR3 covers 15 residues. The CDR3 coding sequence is TGTGCCAGCAGTCTGACTAGCGGGGCAGCAGATACGCAGTATTTT. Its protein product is CASSLTSGAADTQYF.

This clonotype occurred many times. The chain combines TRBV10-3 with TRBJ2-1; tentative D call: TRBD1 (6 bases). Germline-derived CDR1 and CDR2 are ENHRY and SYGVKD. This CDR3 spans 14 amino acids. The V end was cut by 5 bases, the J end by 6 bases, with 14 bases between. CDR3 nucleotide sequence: TGTGCCATCAGTATACAGGGAATTGGCAATGAGCAGTTCTTC. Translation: CAISIQGIGNEQFF.